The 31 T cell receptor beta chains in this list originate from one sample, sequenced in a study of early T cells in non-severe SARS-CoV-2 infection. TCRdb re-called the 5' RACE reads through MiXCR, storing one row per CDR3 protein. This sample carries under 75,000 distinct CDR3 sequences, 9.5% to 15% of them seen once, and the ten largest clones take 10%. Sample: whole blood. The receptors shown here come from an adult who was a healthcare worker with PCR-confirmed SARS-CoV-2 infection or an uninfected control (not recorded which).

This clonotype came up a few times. In DNA, the CDR3 is TGTGCCTGGAGTGTTTGGGAAATCAATCAGCCCCAGCATTTT. This translates into CAWSVWEINQPQHF. The chain is built from TRBV30 and TRBJ1-5; D remains unclear. The CDR3 runs 14 residues. The germline V gene encodes CDR1 GTSNPN and CDR2 SVGIG (reference sequence). V shed 0 bases and J shed 3 bases, with 9 bases lying between them.

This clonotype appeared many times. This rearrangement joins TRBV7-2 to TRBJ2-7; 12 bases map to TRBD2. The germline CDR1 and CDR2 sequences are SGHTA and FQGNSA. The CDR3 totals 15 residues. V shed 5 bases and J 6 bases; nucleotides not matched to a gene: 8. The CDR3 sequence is CASSLSSGRAIEQYF. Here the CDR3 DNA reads TGTGCCAGCAGCCTCTCTAGCGGGAGGGCCATCGAGCAGTACTTC.

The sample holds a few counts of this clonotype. The CDR3 sequence: CASSPLSQRGTGANVLTF. CDR3 DNA: TGTGCCAGCTCACCACTTAGCCAGCGGGGGACAGGGGCCAACGTCCTGACTTTC. This chain uses TRBV18 with TRBJ2-6; TRBD2 agrees at 8 bases. The CDR3 is 18 residues long. Germline V lookup: CDR1 KGHSH, CDR2 LQKENI. V lost 1 base to trimming and J lost 4 bases; unmatched junction nucleotides: 9. Supplemented by reference TRBV18 and TRBJ2-6, the full variable domain reads NAGVMQNPRHLVRRRGQEARLRCSPMKGHSHVYWYRQLPEEGLKFMVYLQKENIIDESGMPKERFSAEFPKEGPSILRIQQVVRGDSAAYFCASSPLSQRGTGANVLTFGAGSRLTVL.

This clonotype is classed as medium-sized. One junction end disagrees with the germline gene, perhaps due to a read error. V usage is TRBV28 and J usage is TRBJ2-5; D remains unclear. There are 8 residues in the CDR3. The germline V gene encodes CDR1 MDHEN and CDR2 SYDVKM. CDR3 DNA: TGTGCCAGCGGGCGTTCTGGCTTC. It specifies CASGRSGF.

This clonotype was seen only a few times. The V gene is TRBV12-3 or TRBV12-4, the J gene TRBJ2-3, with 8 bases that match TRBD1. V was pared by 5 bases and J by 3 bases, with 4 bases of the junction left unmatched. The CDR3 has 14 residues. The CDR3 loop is CASSQGARTDTQYF. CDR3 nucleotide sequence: TGTGCCAGCAGTCAGGGGGCTAGGACAGATACGCAGTATTTT.

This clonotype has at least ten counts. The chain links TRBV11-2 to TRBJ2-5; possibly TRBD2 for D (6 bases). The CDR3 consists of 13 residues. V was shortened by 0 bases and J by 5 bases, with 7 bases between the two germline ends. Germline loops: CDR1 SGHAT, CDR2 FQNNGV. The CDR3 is CASSLDGRETQYF. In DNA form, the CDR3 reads TGTGCCAGCAGCTTAGATGGGAGGGAGACCCAGTACTTC.

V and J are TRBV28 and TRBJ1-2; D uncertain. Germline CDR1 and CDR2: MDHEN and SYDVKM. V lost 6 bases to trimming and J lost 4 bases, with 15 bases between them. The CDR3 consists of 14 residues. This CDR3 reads CASSLGPPTYGYTF. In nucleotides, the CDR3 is TGTGCCAGCAGCCTCGGACCTCCTACCTATGGCTACACCTTC.

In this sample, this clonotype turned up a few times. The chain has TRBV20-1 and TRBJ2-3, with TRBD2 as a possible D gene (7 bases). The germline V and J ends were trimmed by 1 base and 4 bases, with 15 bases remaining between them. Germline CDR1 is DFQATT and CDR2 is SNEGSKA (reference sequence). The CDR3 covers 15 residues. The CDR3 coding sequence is TGCAGTGCTAGAGTGGCCCCGCGGGGGCCAGATACGCAGTATTTT. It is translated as CSARVAPRGPDTQYF.

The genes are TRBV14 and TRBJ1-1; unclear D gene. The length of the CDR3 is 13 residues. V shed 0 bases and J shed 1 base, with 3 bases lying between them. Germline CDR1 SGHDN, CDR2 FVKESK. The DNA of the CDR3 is TGTGCCAGCAGCCAAGACCCGAACACTGAAGCTTTCTTT. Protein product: CASSQDPNTEAFF.

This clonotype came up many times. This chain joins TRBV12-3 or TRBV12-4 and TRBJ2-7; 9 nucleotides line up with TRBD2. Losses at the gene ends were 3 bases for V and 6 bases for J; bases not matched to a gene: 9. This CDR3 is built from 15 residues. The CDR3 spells CASSFRAGGPGEQYF. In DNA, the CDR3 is TGTGCCAGCAGTTTCCGCGCGGGGGGGCCAGGCGAGCAGTACTTC.

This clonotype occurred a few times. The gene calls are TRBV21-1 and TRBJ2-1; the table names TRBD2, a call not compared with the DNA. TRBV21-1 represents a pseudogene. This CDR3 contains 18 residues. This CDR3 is CARSLGSGSEVCYNEQFF. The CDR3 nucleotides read TGTGCCAGATCCCTAGGTAGCGGGTCAGAGGTTTGCTACAATGAGCAGTTCTTC.

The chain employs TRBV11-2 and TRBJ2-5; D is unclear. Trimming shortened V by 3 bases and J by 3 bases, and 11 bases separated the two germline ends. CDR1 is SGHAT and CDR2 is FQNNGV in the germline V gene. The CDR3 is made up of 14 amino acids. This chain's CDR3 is CASSFAGFKETQYF. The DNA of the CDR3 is TGTGCCAGCAGCTTCGCAGGTTTCAAAGAGACCCAGTACTTC.

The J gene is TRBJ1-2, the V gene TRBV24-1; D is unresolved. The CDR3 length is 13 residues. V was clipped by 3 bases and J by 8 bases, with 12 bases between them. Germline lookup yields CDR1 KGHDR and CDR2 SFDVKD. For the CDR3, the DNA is TGTGCCACCAGTGATGAGGCCGGGCACGGCTACACCTTC. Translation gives CATSDEAGHGYTF.

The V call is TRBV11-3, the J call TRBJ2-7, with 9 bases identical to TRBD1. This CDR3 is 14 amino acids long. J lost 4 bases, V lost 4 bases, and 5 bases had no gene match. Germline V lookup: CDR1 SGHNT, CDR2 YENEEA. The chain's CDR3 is CASSSTGGGYEQYF. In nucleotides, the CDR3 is TGTGCCAGCAGCTCAACAGGGGGCGGGTACGAGCAGTACTTC.

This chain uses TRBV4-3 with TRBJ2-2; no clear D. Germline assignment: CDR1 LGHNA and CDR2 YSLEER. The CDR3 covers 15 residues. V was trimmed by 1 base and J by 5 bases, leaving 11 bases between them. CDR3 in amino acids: CASSQAREATGELFF. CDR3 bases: TGCGCCAGCAGCCAAGCTCGAGAGGCAACCGGGGAGCTGTTTTTT.

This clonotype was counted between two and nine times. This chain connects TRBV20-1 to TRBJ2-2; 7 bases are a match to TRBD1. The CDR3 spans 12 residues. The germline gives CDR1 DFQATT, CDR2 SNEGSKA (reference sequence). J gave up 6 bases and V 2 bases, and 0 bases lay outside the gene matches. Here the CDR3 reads CSARQGAGELFF. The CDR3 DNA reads TGCAGTGCTAGACAGGGGGCCGGGGAGCTGTTTTTT.

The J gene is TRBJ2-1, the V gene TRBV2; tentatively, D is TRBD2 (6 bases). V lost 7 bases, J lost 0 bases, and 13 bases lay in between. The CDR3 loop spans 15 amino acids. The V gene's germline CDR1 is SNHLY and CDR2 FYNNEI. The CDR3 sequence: CASTEGSGSYNEQFF. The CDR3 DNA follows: TGTGCCAGCACCGAGGGTAGCGGCTCCTACAATGAGCAGTTCTTC.

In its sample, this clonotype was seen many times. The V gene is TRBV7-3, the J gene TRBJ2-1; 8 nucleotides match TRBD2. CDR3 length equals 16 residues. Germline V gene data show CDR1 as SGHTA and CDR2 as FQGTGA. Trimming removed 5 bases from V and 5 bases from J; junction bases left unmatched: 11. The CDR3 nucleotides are TGTGCCAGCAGCCCGTTTAGTGCGGGGGGCCACAATGAGCAGTTCTTC. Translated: CASSPFSAGGHNEQFF.

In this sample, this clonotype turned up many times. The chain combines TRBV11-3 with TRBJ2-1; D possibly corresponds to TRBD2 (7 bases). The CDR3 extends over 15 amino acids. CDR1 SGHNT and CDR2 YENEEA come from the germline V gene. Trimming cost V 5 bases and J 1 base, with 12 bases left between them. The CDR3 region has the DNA TGTGCCAGCAGCCTGAGGGGGGGTTCCTACAATGAGCAGTTCTTC. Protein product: CASSLRGGSYNEQFF.

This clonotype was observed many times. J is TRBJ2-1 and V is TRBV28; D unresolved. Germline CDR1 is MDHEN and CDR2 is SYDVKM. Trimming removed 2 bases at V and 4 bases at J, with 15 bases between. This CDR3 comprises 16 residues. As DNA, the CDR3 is TGTGCCAGCAGTTTAGGTTCCGGGCGCTCGTACAATGAGCAGTTCTTC. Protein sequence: CASSLGSGRSYNEQFF.

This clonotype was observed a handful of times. The CDR3 spells CASNPEVSGHGLPQHF. The CDR3 DNA reads as TGTGCCAGCAATCCCGAGGTATCGGGACACGGACTGCCCCAGCATTTT. The chain carries TRBV6-5 and TRBJ1-5; possible D gene TRBD1, 6 bases. This CDR3 spans 16 amino acids. V was shortened by 7 bases and J by 9 bases, with 25 bases between the two germline ends. The germline gives CDR1 MNHEY, CDR2 SVGAGI.

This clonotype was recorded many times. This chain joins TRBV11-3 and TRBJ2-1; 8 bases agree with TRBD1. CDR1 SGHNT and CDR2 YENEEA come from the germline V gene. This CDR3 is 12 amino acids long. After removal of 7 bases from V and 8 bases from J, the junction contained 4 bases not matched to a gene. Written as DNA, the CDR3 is TGTGCCAGCACGGACAGGGACCATGAGCAGTTCTTC. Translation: CASTDRDHEQFF.

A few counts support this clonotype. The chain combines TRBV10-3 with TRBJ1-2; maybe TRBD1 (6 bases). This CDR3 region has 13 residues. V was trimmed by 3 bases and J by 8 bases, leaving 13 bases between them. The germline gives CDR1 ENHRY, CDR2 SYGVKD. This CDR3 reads CAISDFRGRGYTF. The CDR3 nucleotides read TGTGCCATCAGTGACTTCAGGGGTCGGGGCTACACCTTC.

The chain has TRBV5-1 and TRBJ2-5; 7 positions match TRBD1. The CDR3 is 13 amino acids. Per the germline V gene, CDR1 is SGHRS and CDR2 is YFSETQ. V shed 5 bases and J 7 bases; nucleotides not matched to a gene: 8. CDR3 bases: TGCGCCAGCAGTTCGACAGGGCTAGCGACCCAGTACTTC. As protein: CASSSTGLATQYF.

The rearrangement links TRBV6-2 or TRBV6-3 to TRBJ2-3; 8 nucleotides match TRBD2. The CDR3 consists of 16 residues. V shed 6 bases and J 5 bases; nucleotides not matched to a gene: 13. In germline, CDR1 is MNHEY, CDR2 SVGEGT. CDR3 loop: CASRYDVLAVVDTQYF. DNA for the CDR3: TGTGCCAGCAGATACGACGTACTAGCGGTAGTAGATACGCAGTATTTT.

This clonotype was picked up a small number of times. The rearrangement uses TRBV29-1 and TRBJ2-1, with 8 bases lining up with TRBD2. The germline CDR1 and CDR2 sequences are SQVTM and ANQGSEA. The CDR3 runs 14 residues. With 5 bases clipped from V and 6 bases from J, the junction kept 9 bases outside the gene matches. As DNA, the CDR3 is TGCAGCGTTCCCCTAGCGGGTCCGGGCAATGAGCAGTTCTTC. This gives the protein CSVPLAGPGNEQFF.

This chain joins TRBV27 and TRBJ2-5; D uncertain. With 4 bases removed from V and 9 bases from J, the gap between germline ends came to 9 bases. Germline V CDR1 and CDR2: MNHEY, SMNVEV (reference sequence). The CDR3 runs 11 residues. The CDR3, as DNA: TGTGCCAGCAGTTACCGTGGGTCCCAGTACTTC. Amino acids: CASSYRGSQYF.

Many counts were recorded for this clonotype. The CDR3: CASLLAVNTGELFF. The CDR3 DNA sequence: TGTGCCAGTTTACTAGCGGTAAACACCGGGGAGCTGTTTTTT. The rearrangement uses TRBV19 and TRBJ2-2; 8 bases are a match to TRBD2. The CDR3 has 14 residues. In germline, CDR1 is LNHDA, CDR2 SQIVND (reference sequence). After removal of 8 bases from V and 2 bases from J, the junction contained 4 bases not matched to a gene.

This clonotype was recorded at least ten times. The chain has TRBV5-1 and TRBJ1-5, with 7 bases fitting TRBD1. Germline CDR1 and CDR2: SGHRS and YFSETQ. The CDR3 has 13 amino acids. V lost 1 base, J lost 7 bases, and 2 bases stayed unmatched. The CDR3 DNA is TGCGCCAGCAGCTTGACAGGGGCCCAGCCCCAGCATTTT. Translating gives CASSLTGAQPQHF.

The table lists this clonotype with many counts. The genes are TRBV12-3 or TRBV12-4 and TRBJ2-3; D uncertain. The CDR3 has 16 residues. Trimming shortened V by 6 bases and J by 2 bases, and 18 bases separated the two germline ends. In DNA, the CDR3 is TGTGCCAGCAGCCCACCATCCGGGCAGCCCACAGATACGCAGTATTTT. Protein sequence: CASSPPSGQPTDTQYF.

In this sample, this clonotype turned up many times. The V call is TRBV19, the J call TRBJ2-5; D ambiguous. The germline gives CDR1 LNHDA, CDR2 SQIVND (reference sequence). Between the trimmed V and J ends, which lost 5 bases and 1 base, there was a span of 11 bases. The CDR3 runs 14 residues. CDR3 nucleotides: TGTGCCAGTAGTTCACGGGCCCGCCAAGAGACCCAGTACTTC. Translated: CASSSRARQETQYF.